This entry lists 17 T cell receptor beta chains sequenced from one sample in a study of blood T cell repertoires in COVID-19. Assay used: immunoSEQ multiplex PCR; TCRdb lists only in-frame clones, some missing. This table holds about 210,000 clones, around 86% found once. Sequenced input: PBMCs or T cells enriched from blood (not recorded which). These receptor sequences come from a woman aged 35 to 49 with acute COVID-19.

This clone came up a few times. CDR3: CASSPGTSWSYEQYF. For the CDR3, the DNA is TGTGCCAGCAGTCCCGGGACTAGCTGGTCCTACGAGCAGTACTTC. The V gene is TRBV28, the J gene TRBJ2-7; 9 nucleotides line up with TRBD2. After removal of 5 bases from V and 1 base from J, the junction contained 6 bases not matched to a gene. This CDR3 has 15 residues. CDR1 and CDR2 from the germline V gene are MDHEN and SYDVKM.

The chain links TRBV25-1 to TRBJ1-4; the match to TRBD1 covers 7 bases. The germline V gene has CDR1 MGHDK and CDR2 SYGVNS. V shed 6 bases, J shed 7 bases, and the junction held 11 bases outside the gene matches. The CDR3 is 15 amino acids. The DNA for the CDR3 is TGTGCCAGCAGCCCTCAGGGGGGAGGTTTTGAAAAACTGTTTTTT. Its protein product is CASSPQGGGFEKLFF.

This clone was counted a few times. The chain recombines TRBV11-2 with TRBJ2-2; D assignment may be TRBD1 or TRBD2 (5 bases each). Trimming took off 5 bases at V and 5 bases at J, with 21 bases between the two ends. CDR1 SGHAT and CDR2 FQNNGV come from the germline V gene. The CDR3 covers 17 residues. This CDR3 is CASSLGDWTPQTGELFF. The CDR3 DNA is TGTGCCAGCAGCCTAGGGGATTGGACTCCCCAAACCGGGGAGCTGTTTTTT.

This clone was found once. The V gene is TRBV28, the J gene TRBJ2-7; 9 nucleotides agree with TRBD1. The CDR3 consists of 15 residues. Germline loops: CDR1 MDHEN, CDR2 SYDVKM. The junction had 6 bases not matched to a gene; V was cut back by 5 bases and J by 1 base. The CDR3 is CASSPTTGGSYEQYF. The CDR3 region has the DNA TGTGCCAGCAGTCCCACGACAGGGGGGTCCTACGAGCAGTACTTC.

The chain uses TRBV29-1 and TRBJ2-7, with TRBD1 matching over 9 bases. The germline V gene encodes CDR1 SQVTM and CDR2 ANQGSEA. The J segment lost 2 bases and the V segment lost 8 bases, leaving 7 bases of the junction unmatched. This CDR3 is 13 amino acids long. The CDR3 sequence: CSILGTGTYEQYF. DNA of the CDR3: TGCAGCATCCTCGGGACAGGGACCTACGAGCAGTACTTC.

The rearrangement joins TRBV4-2 to TRBJ2-1; the match to TRBD1 covers 10 bases. V was pared by 5 bases and J by 2 bases, with 12 bases of the junction left unmatched. The CDR3 has 18 residues. In germline, CDR1 is LGHNA, CDR2 YNFKEQ. Written as DNA, the CDR3 is TGTGCCAGCAGCTCCCACCCCGGGACAGGGGTCCCCTACAATGAGCAGTTCTTC. It codes for CASSSHPGTGVPYNEQFF.

The rearrangement links TRBV25-1 to TRBJ2-1; 8 positions match TRBD2. Germline V gene lookup returns CDR1 MGHDK and CDR2 SYGVNS. Trimming at V came to 0 bases and at J to 6 bases, leaving 13 bases not matched to a gene. The CDR3 runs 18 residues. The CDR3 protein is CASSEYGRRAGGANEQFF. The CDR3 DNA reads as TGTGCCAGCAGTGAATATGGCCGGAGGGCGGGAGGTGCCAATGAGCAGTTCTTC.

V usage is TRBV5-1 and J usage is TRBJ2-1; 8 nucleotides align to TRBD2. Germline lookup yields CDR1 SGHRS and CDR2 YFSETQ. Trimming took 0 bases from V and 6 from J; bases not matched to a gene: 5. The CDR3 spans 15 residues. CDR3 sequence reads: CASSLAGGPGNEQFF. CDR3 coding DNA: TGCGCCAGCAGCTTGGCGGGAGGGCCGGGCAATGAGCAGTTCTTC.

This clone was observed a handful of times. In DNA form, the CDR3 reads TGTGCCACCAGCAGAGGCCAGGGGGGAAGCTCCTACGAGCAGTACTTC. Amino acid sequence: CATSRGQGGSSYEQYF. The V and J genes are TRBV15 and TRBJ2-7, with D possibly being TRBD1 (7 bases). The CDR3 is 16 residues long. Trimming stripped 1 base from V and 0 bases from J, with 13 bases between. Germline V gene data show CDR1 as LNHNV and CDR2 as YYDKDF (reference sequence).

This chain connects TRBV4-1 to TRBJ1-6; no definite D call. Germline V gene data show CDR1 as MGHRA and CDR2 as YSYEKL. There are 13 residues in the CDR3. Trimming took off 4 bases at V and 7 bases at J, with 8 bases between the two ends. CDR3 protein: CASSPSLNSPLHF. Here the CDR3 DNA reads TGCGCCAGCAGCCCTAGCTTGAATTCACCCCTCCACTTT.

This sequence joins TRBV2 and TRBJ2-5; 7 bases align to TRBD2. In germline, CDR1 is SNHLY, CDR2 FYNNEI. The J segment lost 5 bases and the V segment lost 10 bases, leaving 10 bases of the junction unmatched. The CDR3 has 13 residues. The DNA of the CDR3 is TGTGCCACCTCGGGGGACTACTCCGAGACCCAGTACTTC. Amino acid sequence: CATSGDYSETQYF.

This clone occurred a few times. V usage is TRBV5-1 and J usage is TRBJ1-1; D is ambiguous. The CDR3 spans 14 residues. V was shortened by 2 bases and J by 3 bases, with 11 bases between the two germline ends. Germline assignment: CDR1 SGHRS and CDR2 YFSETQ. In nucleotides, the CDR3 is TGCGCCAGCAGCTTCCGGTACGGTGACACTGAAGCTTTCTTT. Translating it yields CASSFRYGDTEAFF. The full variable domain, in which reference TRBV5-1 and TRBJ1-1 provide the parts outside the CDR3, is KAGVTQTPRYLIKTRGQQVTLSCSPISGHRSVSWYQQTPGQGLQFLFEYFSETQRNKGNFPGRFSGRQFSNSRSEMNVSTLELGDSALYLCASSFRYGDTEAFFGQGTRLTVV.

This chain links TRBV10-3 with TRBJ1-6; 9 bases match TRBD1. Trimming removed 10 bases from V and 5 bases from J; junction bases left unmatched: 9. This CDR3 is built from 15 residues. Germline V CDR1 and CDR2: ENHRY, SYGVKD. CDR3 DNA sequence: TGTGCCACCCGGGGACAGGGACGAGATAATTCACCCCTCCACTTT. Translated: CATRGQGRDNSPLHF.

V gene TRBV29-1 combines with J gene TRBJ2-5; 16 bases agree with TRBD2. Germline-derived CDR1 and CDR2 are SQVTM and ANQGSEA. The CDR3 length is 18 residues. Losses at the gene ends were 7 bases for V and 5 bases for J; bases not matched to a gene: 16. CDR3 nucleotides: TGCAGCGCCTTGCTGGGACTAGCGGGAGGGTTGTGGGGTGAGACCCAGTACTTC. Residues: CSALLGLAGGLWGETQYF.

The chain combines TRBV18 with TRBJ2-3; 7 bases line up with TRBD1. The CDR3 sequence is 16 residues long. Trimming at V came to 0 bases and at J to 3 bases, leaving 6 bases not matched to a gene. Germline V gene data show CDR1 as KGHSH and CDR2 as LQKENI. The CDR3 sequence is CASSPPPGGRTDTQYF. In DNA form, the CDR3 reads TGTGCCAGCTCACCACCGCCAGGGGGACGGACAGATACGCAGTATTTT.

The V call is TRBV4-2, the J call TRBJ1-1; 9 nucleotides match TRBD1. CDR1 LGHNA and CDR2 YNFKEQ come from the germline V gene. This CDR3 is 16 amino acids long. J lost 8 bases, V lost 0 bases, and 10 bases had no gene match. In DNA form, the CDR3 reads TGTGCCAGCAGCCAAGATATACCACAGGGGGCGGGCGAAGCTTTCTTT. Its protein is CASSQDIPQGAGEAFF.

This clone was recorded a few times. The chain recombines TRBV6-2 or TRBV6-3 with TRBJ2-7; 10 nucleotides match TRBD2. The CDR3 is 13 residues long. The germline CDR1 and CDR2 sequences are MNHEY and SVGEGT. Trimming took 4 bases from V and 8 from J; bases not matched to a gene: 5. CDR3 sequence (DNA): TGTGCCAGCAGTTTTCTAGCGGGAGAAAAGCAGTACTTC. As protein: CASSFLAGEKQYF.